This T cell receptor beta chain was observed in a study of shared clonotypes between healthy human individuals. Sequenced by immunoSEQ multiplex PCR; TCRdb stores in-frame clones only, minus some. The repertoire includes roughly 2.5 million clones, around 94% of them detected once, and about 0.13% sits in the top ten. Germline values: CDR1 SGHRS, CDR2 YFSETQ. V lost 4 bases to trimming and J lost 2 bases; unmatched junction nucleotides: 13. The CDR3 consists of 18 residues. Splitting the CD4+ cells yielded a CD45RA+ naive subset and a CD45RA-negative memory subset. The specimen was naive CD4+ T cells sorted from blood. The subset was: CD45RA+ positively selected. The chain is built from TRBV5-1 and TRBJ2-7, with 12 nucleotides matching TRBD2. This TCR was recovered from a man between 18 and 35 years old in good health. CDR3 coding DNA: TGCGCCAGCAGCCCCGGAGGACTAGCGGGGCTCAGCCCCTACGAGCAGTACTTC. Encoded protein: CASSPGGLAGLSPYEQYF.